The source of this T cell receptor (beta chain) is a study of CD8 T cells in Susac syndrome. RNA, at about 0.45 to 1 ug, was reverse transcribed with random hexamers. Amplification of TCR beta CDR3 was carried out by immunoSEQ multiplex PCR, which covered 54 Vbeta and 13 Jbeta segments. TCRdb fed the immunoSEQ multiplex PCR reads into MiXCR, producing one record per CDR3 protein. The table includes about 290,000 distinct CDR3 sequences, roughly 85% detected once. This clonotype was seen once. CDR1 and CDR2 (germline): SNHLY, FYNNEI. V was pared by 3 bases and J by 10 bases, with 13 bases between. The CDR3 consists of 13 residues. From blood CD8+ and CD4+ T cells, the TCR beta chain was sequenced. Treatment-naive patients with stable or active relapsing-remitting disease served as multiple sclerosis controls. Through negative isolation, CD4+ and CD8+ T cells were obtained, while TEMRA cells were enriched using FACS.

J is TRBJ1-5 and V is TRBV2, with D unresolved. This TCR was recovered from a human donor with multiple sclerosis. Specimen: CD8+ T cells from PBMCs. CDR3 DNA: TGTGCCAGCAGTGACGGCCTTTCCAGACCCCAGCATTTT. This codes for CASSDGLSRPQHF. Full variable domain (missing parts from reference TRBV2 and TRBJ1-5): EPEVTQTPSHQVTQMGQEVILRCVPISNHLYFYWYRQILGQKVEFLVSFYNNEISEKSEIFDDQFSVERPDGSNFTLKIRSTKLEDSAMYFCASSDGLSRPQHFGDGTRLSIL.